The 27 T cell receptor beta chains reported below all come from one sample, sequenced in a study of CD8 T cells in ankylosing spondylitis. TCRdb reprocessed the 5' RACE reads with MiXCR, giving one entry per CDR3 protein. The sample lists 150,000 to 200,000 distinct CDR3 sequences, about a sixth seen once, with approximately 7.8% in the top ten. The sequenced sample consisted of blood, either unsorted or a sorted T cell fraction (not recorded which). The source of these receptors is a male donor with ankylosing spondylitis or in good health (not recorded which).

The chain is built from TRBV5-5 and TRBJ1-4; unclear D gene. Germline V gene data show CDR1 as SGHKS and CDR2 as YYEKEE (reference sequence). With 0 bases removed from V and 6 bases from J, the gap between germline ends came to 12 bases. The CDR3 consists of 15 residues. CDR3 loop: CASSLGTGKDEKLFF. The CDR3 coding sequence is TGTGCCAGCAGCTTGGGGACGGGGAAAGATGAAAAACTGTTTTTT. Supplemented by reference TRBV5-5 and TRBJ1-4, the full variable domain reads DAGVTQSPTHLIKTRGQQVTLRCSPISGHKSVSWYQQVLGQGPQFIFQYYEKEERGRGNFPDRFSARQFPNYSSELNVNALLLGDSALYLCASSLGTGKDEKLFFGSGTQLSVL.

This clonotype was counted at least ten times. The chain uses TRBV10-3 and TRBJ2-1; 14 nucleotides match TRBD2. With 5 bases clipped from V and 8 bases from J, the junction kept 14 bases outside the gene matches. The CDR3 has 18 residues. CDR1 and CDR2 (germline): ENHRY, SYGVKD. CDR3 sequence reads: CAISKGLAGEKWGDEQFF. DNA for the CDR3: TGTGCCATCAGTAAGGGACTAGCGGGAGAAAAATGGGGGGATGAGCAGTTCTTC.

This clonotype was counted a few times. This chain connects TRBV5-1 to TRBJ2-2, with TRBD1 matching over 9 bases. Germline-derived CDR1 and CDR2 are SGHRS and YFSETQ. The CDR3 totals 15 residues. Trimming at V came to 0 bases and at J to 9 bases, leaving 6 bases not matched to a gene. The CDR3, as DNA: TGCGCCAGCAGCTTGGAAACAGGGGGCTATCGGGAGCTGTTTTTT. Residues: CASSLETGGYRELFF.

This clonotype was counted many times. The chain employs TRBV28 and TRBJ2-3; no clear D gene. The CDR3 spans 15 residues. CDR1 and CDR2 from the germline V gene are MDHEN and SYDVKM. V lost 9 bases, J lost 7 bases, and 23 bases lay in between. CDR3 region: CASRINGRRFNTQYF. The CDR3 bases are TGTGCCAGTCGGATAAACGGCCGACGTTTCAATACGCAGTATTTT.

This clonotype was seen at least ten times. The genes are TRBV6-5 and TRBJ2-4, with D unresolved. Germline V lookup: CDR1 MNHEY, CDR2 SVGAGI. The V and J ends lost 2 bases and 3 bases respectively, with 14 bases between them. This CDR3 is 16 amino acids long. The DNA of the CDR3 is TGTGCCAGCAGTTACCCTGCCAAAGACCACAAAAACATTCAGTACTTC. It yields the protein CASSYPAKDHKNIQYF.

This clonotype was detected ten times or more. The V call is TRBV12-3 or TRBV12-4, the J call TRBJ2-1; TRBD2 agrees at 10 bases. The CDR3 consists of 13 residues. V trimming: 10 bases; J trimming: 4 bases; junction bases outside the gene matches: 4. This CDR3 reads CAIAGLAYNEQFF. The CDR3 nucleotides read TGTGCCATAGCGGGACTAGCGTACAATGAGCAGTTCTTC.

The chain joins TRBV5-1 to TRBJ1-4; the D gene is possibly TRBD1 (5 bases). Germline V gives CDR1 SGHRS, CDR2 YFSETQ. V was clipped by 4 bases and J by 0 bases, with 10 bases between them. CDR3 length equals 15 residues. CDR3 DNA sequence: TGCGCCAGCAGCCCCTGGGGGTCAACTAATGAAAAACTGTTTTTT. Protein product: CASSPWGSTNEKLFF.

This clonotype has at least ten counts. The gene calls are TRBV5-1 and TRBJ2-2; no clear D gene. Trimming pared 0 bases from V and 6 bases from J, leaving 3 bases between. Germline CDR1 is SGHRS and CDR2 is YFSETQ. The CDR3 sequence is 12 residues long. CDR3 nucleotides: TGCGCCAGCAGCTTGGTCTCCGGGGAGCTGTTTTTT. Protein sequence: CASSLVSGELFF.

There are many counts of this clonotype. This chain connects TRBV5-1 to TRBJ2-2; D unresolved. This CDR3 spans 14 amino acids. The germline V gene has CDR1 SGHRS and CDR2 YFSETQ. V was pared by 0 bases and J by 4 bases, with 7 bases between. The CDR3 region is CASSLVPTTGELFF. Written as DNA, the CDR3 is TGCGCCAGCAGCTTGGTTCCGACCACCGGGGAGCTGTTTTTT.

Judged by abundance, this clonotype is medium-sized. J is TRBJ1-6 and V is TRBV5-1; 8 bases agree with TRBD1. Germline assignment: CDR1 SGHRS and CDR2 YFSETQ. The CDR3 runs 14 residues. Unmatched junction bases numbered 7, after V lost 4 bases and J lost 10 bases. The CDR3 sequence: CASSPWTGPSPLHF. CDR3 in DNA: TGCGCCAGCAGCCCGTGGACAGGGCCCTCACCCCTCCACTTT. Full variable domain (outside the CDR3, taken from reference TRBV5-1 and TRBJ1-6): KAGVTQTPRYLIKTRGQQVTLSCSPISGHRSVSWYQQTPGQGLQFLFEYFSETQRNKGNFPGRFSGRQFSNSRSEMNVSTLELGDSALYLCASSPWTGPSPLHFGNGTRLTVT.

This clonotype has only a few counts. The rearrangement uses TRBV6-5 and TRBJ2-7; the match to TRBD2 covers 8 bases. Germline V gene sequence: CDR1 MNHEY, CDR2 SVGAGI. V dropped 2 bases and J dropped 2; count of bases not matched to a gene: 5. The CDR3 is made up of 15 amino acids. The DNA of the CDR3 is TGTGCCAGCAGTTACGGTGATAGCGGGGCCTACGAGCAGTACTTC. Translation gives CASSYGDSGAYEQYF.

This clonotype was observed at least ten times. The chain is built from TRBV4-1 and TRBJ1-1, with D tentatively TRBD1 (6 bases). V was shortened by 0 bases and J by 4 bases, with 9 bases between the two germline ends. The CDR3 covers 14 residues. Germline V gives CDR1 MGHRA, CDR2 YSYEKL. The DNA of the CDR3 is TGCGCCAGCAGCCAAGAAGGGGGGGGCACTGAAGCTTTCTTT. As protein: CASSQEGGGTEAFF.

This clonotype came up many times. The rearrangement links TRBV5-1 to TRBJ2-7; TRBD1 matches at 10 bases. CDR1 is SGHRS, CDR2 YFSETQ, per germline. V trimming: 0 bases; J trimming: 6 bases; junction bases outside the gene matches: 9. The CDR3 is made up of 16 amino acids. Here the CDR3 reads CASSLGGGTGEREQYF. The DNA for the CDR3 is TGCGCCAGCAGCTTGGGCGGCGGGACAGGGGAGCGCGAGCAGTACTTC.

This rearrangement joins TRBV5-1 to TRBJ1-2; TRBD1 matches 7 bases. Germline values: CDR1 SGHRS, CDR2 YFSETQ. V trimming: 0 bases; J trimming: 6 bases; junction bases outside the gene matches: 8. This CDR3 is built from 15 residues. This CDR3 is CASSLVFRDSDGYTF. Written as DNA, the CDR3 is TGCGCCAGCAGCTTGGTCTTTAGGGACAGTGATGGCTACACCTTC.

This clonotype occurred a few times. The chain recombines TRBV4-2 with TRBJ1-5; 9 bases agree with TRBD1. After removal of 1 base from V and 5 bases from J, the junction contained 9 bases not matched to a gene. This CDR3 comprises 17 residues. Germline V gene data show CDR1 as LGHNA and CDR2 as YNFKEQ. The CDR3 DNA follows: TGTGCCAGCAGCCAAGTCGGCGGGACAGGGAAAGATCAGCCCCAGCATTTT. Translation: CASSQVGGTGKDQPQHF.

The chain links TRBV6-5 to TRBJ1-1; 7 bases align to TRBD1. V was pared by 7 bases and J by 4 bases, with 9 bases of the junction left unmatched. This CDR3 is built from 14 residues. The germline V gene has CDR1 MNHEY and CDR2 SVGAGI. The CDR3, as DNA: TGTGCCAGCAAAGTTACATCAGGGGGCACTGAAGCTTTCTTT. This codes for CASKVTSGGTEAFF.

J is TRBJ2-1 and V is TRBV5-1; TRBD1 agrees at 9 bases. Germline CDR1 is SGHRS and CDR2 is YFSETQ. CDR3 length: 15 amino acids. With V trimmed by 4 bases and J by 4 bases, 6 bases remained unmatched. In nucleotides, the CDR3 is TGCGCCAGCAGCCCCGGGACAGGGCCATACAATGAGCAGTTCTTC. It yields the protein CASSPGTGPYNEQFF.

This clonotype was observed at least ten times. The chain couples TRBV5-1 to TRBJ1-1; D is perhaps TRBD1 (5 bases). CDR1 and CDR2 from the germline V gene are SGHRS and YFSETQ. The length of the CDR3 is 17 residues. V lost 4 bases to trimming and J lost 1 base, with 20 bases between them. The CDR3 protein is CASSPLGRDPKNTEAFF. As DNA, the CDR3 is TGCGCCAGCAGCCCACTCGGCAGGGACCCCAAGAACACTGAAGCTTTCTTT.

V is TRBV28 and J is TRBJ2-1; maybe TRBD2 (6 bases). The CDR3 consists of 16 residues. Trimming took off 3 bases at V and 9 bases at J, with 21 bases between the two ends. Germline CDR1 reads MDHEN; CDR2 reads SYDVKM. The CDR3 spells CASSLTPDGSRSEQFF. CDR3 nucleotides: TGTGCCAGCAGTTTGACCCCCGACGGGAGTAGGAGTGAGCAGTTCTTC.

V gene TRBV20-1 combines with J gene TRBJ2-3; TRBD1 matches at 9 bases. Germline values: CDR1 DFQATT, CDR2 SNEGSKA (reference sequence). J was trimmed by 4 bases and V by 4 bases; bases with no gene match: 9. This CDR3 contains 15 residues. The CDR3 region is CSAIPRTGAPDTQYF. The CDR3 DNA reads as TGCAGTGCTATCCCCCGGACAGGGGCTCCAGATACGCAGTATTTT.

In DNA form, the CDR3 reads TGTGCCAGCAGCTTTAGCGTGACAGATACGCAGTATTTT. Residues: CASSFSVTDTQYF. This chain connects TRBV11-2 to TRBJ2-3, with D perhaps matching TRBD2 (5 bases). The CDR3 is made up of 13 amino acids. Trimming stripped 3 bases from V and 3 bases from J, with 7 bases between. Germline V gene sequence: CDR1 SGHAT, CDR2 FQNNGV.

This clonotype was seen repeatedly, ten times or more. The chain joins TRBV7-9 to TRBJ2-7, with D possibly matching TRBD2 (5 bases). V was shortened by 4 bases and J by 2 bases, with 12 bases between the two germline ends. The CDR3 covers 14 residues. Germline V gives CDR1 SEHNR, CDR2 FQNEAQ (reference sequence). The CDR3 protein is CASSSKDFTYEQYF. The CDR3 nucleotides are TGTGCCAGCAGCTCGAAGGACTTCACCTACGAGCAGTACTTC.

This clonotype came up many times. The rearrangement links TRBV20-1 to TRBJ2-3; 8 positions agree with TRBD2. Germline lookup yields CDR1 DFQATT and CDR2 SNEGSKA (reference sequence). With V trimmed by 3 bases and J by 13 bases, 9 bases remained unmatched. The CDR3 totals 12 residues. The CDR3 DNA follows: TGCAGTGCTAGCGGGAGGGCCGGGGCGAAGTATTTT. This translates into CSASGRAGAKYF.

This clonotype was seen repeatedly, ten times or more. The chain couples TRBV2 to TRBJ1-2, with 8 nucleotides matching TRBD1. The length of the CDR3 is 14 residues. Per the germline V gene, CDR1 is SNHLY and CDR2 is FYNNEI. V shed 2 bases and J 6 bases; nucleotides not matched to a gene: 5. CDR3 protein: CASSEQPGGNGYTF. For the CDR3, the DNA is TGTGCCAGCAGTGAACAACCAGGGGGCAATGGCTACACCTTC. Filled out from reference TRBV2 and TRBJ1-2, the complete variable domain reads EPEVTQTPSHQVTQMGQEVILRCVPISNHLYFYWYRQILGQKVEFLVSFYNNEISEKSEIFDDQFSVERPDGSNFTLKIRSTKLEDSAMYFCASSEQPGGNGYTFGSGTRLTVV.

This clonotype was picked up many times. J is TRBJ2-2 and V is TRBV20-1; 13 nucleotides agree with TRBD2. Germline CDR1 DFQATT, CDR2 SNEGSKA (reference sequence). The CDR3 runs 14 residues. With V trimmed by 6 bases and J by 8 bases, 6 bases remained unmatched. CDR3 region: CSAWGLAGRGELFF. The CDR3 DNA sequence: TGCAGTGCGTGGGGACTAGCGGGAAGAGGGGAGCTGTTTTTT.

This clonotype was observed a few times. V is TRBV29-1 and J is TRBJ2-1; TRBD1 matches 11 bases. CDR1 is SQVTM and CDR2 is ANQGSEA in the germline V gene. The CDR3 runs to 13 residues. V shed 7 bases and J 8 bases; nucleotides not matched to a gene: 7. This CDR3 reads CSAVDRGRDEQFF. CDR3 nucleotides: TGCAGCGCTGTGGACAGGGGGCGCGATGAGCAGTTCTTC.

This clonotype occurred a few times. The chain couples TRBV28 to TRBJ2-5; D is unclear. V dropped 5 bases and J dropped 5 bases, with 9 bases sitting between them. CDR1 is MDHEN and CDR2 is SYDVKM in the germline V gene. There are 12 residues in the CDR3. The CDR3 DNA sequence: TGTGCCAGCAGTCCCCAGGTTGAGACCCAGTACTTC. As protein: CASSPQVETQYF.